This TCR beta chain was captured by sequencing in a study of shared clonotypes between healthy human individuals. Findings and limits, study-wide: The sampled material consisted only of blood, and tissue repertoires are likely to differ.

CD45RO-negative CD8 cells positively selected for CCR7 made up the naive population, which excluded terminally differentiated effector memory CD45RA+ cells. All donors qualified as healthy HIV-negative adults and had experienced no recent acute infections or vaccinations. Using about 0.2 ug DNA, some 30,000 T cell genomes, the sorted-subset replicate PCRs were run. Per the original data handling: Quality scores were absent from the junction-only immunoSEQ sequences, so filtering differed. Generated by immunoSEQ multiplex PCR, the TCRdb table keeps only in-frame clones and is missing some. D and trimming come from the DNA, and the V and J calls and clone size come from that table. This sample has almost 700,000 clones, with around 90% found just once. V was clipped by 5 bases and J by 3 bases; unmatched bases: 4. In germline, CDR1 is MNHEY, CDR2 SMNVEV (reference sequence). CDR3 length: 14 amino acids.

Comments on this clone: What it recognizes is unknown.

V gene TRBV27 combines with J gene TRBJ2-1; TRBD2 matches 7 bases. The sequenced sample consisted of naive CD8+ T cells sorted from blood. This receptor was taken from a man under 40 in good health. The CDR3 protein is CASSLADYYNEQFF. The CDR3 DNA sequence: TGTGCCAGCAGTCTAGCGGACTACTACAATGAGCAGTTCTTC.